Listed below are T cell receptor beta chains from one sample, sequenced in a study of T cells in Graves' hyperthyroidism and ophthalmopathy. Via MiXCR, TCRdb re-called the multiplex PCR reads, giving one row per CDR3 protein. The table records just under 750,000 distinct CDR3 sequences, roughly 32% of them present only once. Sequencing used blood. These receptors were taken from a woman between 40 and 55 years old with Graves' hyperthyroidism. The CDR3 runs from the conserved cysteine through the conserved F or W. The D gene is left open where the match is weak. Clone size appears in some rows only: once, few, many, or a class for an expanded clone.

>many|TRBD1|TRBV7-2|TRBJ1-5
TGTGCCAGCAGCCCGCCCGGGACAGGGGGCTTGCAGCCCCAGCATTTT
CASSPPGTGGLQPQHF
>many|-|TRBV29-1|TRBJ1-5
TGCAGCGTCGGCGGGGTCAATCAGCCCCAGCATTTT
CSVGGVNQPQHF
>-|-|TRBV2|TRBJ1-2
TGTGCCAGCAGAGATCTAGCCAGGGCAGGCTATGGCTACACCTTC
CASRDLARAGYGYTF
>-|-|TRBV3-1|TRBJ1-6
TGTGCCAGCAGCCAAGATAGACGGGGTCCTAATTCACCCCTCCACTTT
CASSQDRRGPNSPLHF
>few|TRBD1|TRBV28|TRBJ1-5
TGTGCCAGCGACAGGGCGCGACAGCCCCAGCATTTT
CASDRARQPQHF
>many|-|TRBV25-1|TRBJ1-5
TGTGCCAGCAGTGAAACAGGGCTTGGACAGCCCCAGCATTTT
CASSETGLGQPQHF
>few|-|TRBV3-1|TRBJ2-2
TGTGCCAGCAGGTACAGGGTTGCCGGGGAGCTGTTTTTT
CASRYRVAGELFF
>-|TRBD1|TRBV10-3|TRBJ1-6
TGTGCCATCAGAGGACAGGGTCAAGACTATAATTCACCCCTCCACTTT
CAIRGQGQDYNSPLHF
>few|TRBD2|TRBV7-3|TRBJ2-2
TGTGCCAGCAGCTTACCCGCATGGGGAGGGGAGGAACCCGGGGAGCTGTTTTTT
CASSLPAWGGEEPGELFF
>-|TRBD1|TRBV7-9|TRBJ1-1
TGTGCCAGCAGCTCACCACAGGGGCGGGCTGAAGCTTTCTTT
CASSSPQGRAEAFF
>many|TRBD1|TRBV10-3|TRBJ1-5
TGTGCCATTATGGGGGACAGGGAGGGACAGCCCCAGCATTTT
CAIMGDREGQPQHF
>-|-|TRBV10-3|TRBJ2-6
TGTGCCAGCAGCTCCTCGGGTTACGGGGCCAACGTCCTGACTTTC
CASSSSGYGANVLTF
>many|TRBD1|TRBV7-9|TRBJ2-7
TGTGCCAGCAGCCGCAGGACAGGTTTAACCTACGAGCAGTACTTC
CASSRRTGLTYEQYF
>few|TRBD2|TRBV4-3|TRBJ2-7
TGCGCCAGCAGCCAAGGCCGTCAACTAGCGGGAGTTGAGCAGTACTTC
CASSQGRQLAGVEQYF
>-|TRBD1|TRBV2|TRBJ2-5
TGTGCCAGCAGTGAAGCGGGGACAGTTTTGGGGACCCAGTACTTC
CASSEAGTVLGTQYF
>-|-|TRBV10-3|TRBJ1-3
TGTGCCATCAGTGAGGGGGGGGGGGATCCTAACACCATATATTTT
CAISEGGGDPNTIYF
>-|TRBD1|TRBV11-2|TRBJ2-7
TGTGCCAGCAGCTACCGGGGACAGGGGGCGTATAACGAGCAGTACTTC
CASSYRGQGAYNEQYF
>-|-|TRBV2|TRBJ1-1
TGTGCCAGCACGGCGGGACCGCGCGAAGCTTTCTTT
CASTAGPREAFF
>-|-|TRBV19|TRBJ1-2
TGTGCCAGTAGTATGGCCCTGCAGGATGATGGCTACACCTTC
CASSMALQDDGYTF
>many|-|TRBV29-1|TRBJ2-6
TGCAGCGGTAGGACCGGGACGGAAGGCTCTGGGGCCAACGTCCTGACTTTC
CSGRTGTEGSGANVLTF
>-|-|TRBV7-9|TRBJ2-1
TGTGCCAGCAGCTTAGGAACGGGGCGTGAGCAGTTCTTC
CASSLGTGREQFF
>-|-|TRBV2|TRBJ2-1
TGTGCCAGCAGTACGGGACTTTCCAATGAGCAGTTCTTC
CASSTGLSNEQFF
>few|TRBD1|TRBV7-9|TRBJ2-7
TGTGCCAGCAGCCAACCGGGACAGGGTTTAAGAGAGCAGTACTTC
CASSQPGQGLREQYF
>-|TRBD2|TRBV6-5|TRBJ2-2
TGTGCCAGCAGTTCGACTAGCGGGAGGGCGAACACCGGGGAGCTGTTTTTT
CASSSTSGRANTGELFF
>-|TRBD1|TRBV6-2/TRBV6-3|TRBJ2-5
TGTGCCAGCAGACCGATCGGGACAGGTCAAGAGACCCAGTACTTC
CASRPIGTGQETQYF
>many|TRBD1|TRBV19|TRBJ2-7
TGTGCCACACAGGGGGCTGGGTACGAGCAGTACTTC
CATQGAGYEQYF
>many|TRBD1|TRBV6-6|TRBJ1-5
TGTGCCAGCAGAGGGACAGGGGATCAGCCCCAGCATTTT
CASRGTGDQPQHF
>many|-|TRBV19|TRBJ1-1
TGTGCCAGTAGTATGACAGGGAACACTGAAGCTTTCTTT
CASSMTGNTEAFF
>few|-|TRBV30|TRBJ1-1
TGTGCCTGGAGTGTACTGGATAACACTGAAGCTTTCTTT
CAWSVLDNTEAFF
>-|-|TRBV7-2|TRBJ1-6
TGTGCCAGCAGCAAACAGGGCTTT
CASSKQGF
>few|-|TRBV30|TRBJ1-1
TGTGCCTGGACCCCGGGCCCAACTATCGGGACTGAAGCTTTCTTT
CAWTPGPTIGTEAFF
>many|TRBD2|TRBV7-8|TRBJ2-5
TGTGCCAGCAGCATCTTTAACTTGACTAGCCTACAAGAGACCCAGTACTTC
CASSIFNLTSLQETQYF
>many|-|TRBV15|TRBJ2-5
TGTGCCACCAGCAGAGATCCGGGGGGCTACATTCGCACCCAGTACTTC
CATSRDPGGYIRTQYF
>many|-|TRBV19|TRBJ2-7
TGTGCCAGTAGTAATAGTGCGACAAACTACGAGCAGTACTTC
CASSNSATNYEQYF
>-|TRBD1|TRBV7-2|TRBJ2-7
TGTGCCAGCCTGGACAGGGCCGCCTCCTACGAGCAGTACTTC
CASLDRAASYEQYF
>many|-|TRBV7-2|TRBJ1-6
TGTGCCAGCAGCCCCCAGGAGCCTGATAGTTCACCCCTCCACTTT
CASSPQEPDSSPLHF
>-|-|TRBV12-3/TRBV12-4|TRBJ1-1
TGTGCCAGCAGTTCTACCCGGGCCCCCACTGAAGCTTTCTTT
CASSSTRAPTEAFF
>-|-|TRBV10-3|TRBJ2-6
TGTGCCAGCATAGGCACCTCGGGTGCTGGGGCCAACGTCCTGACTTTC
CASIGTSGAGANVLTF
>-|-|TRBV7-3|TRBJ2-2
TGTGCCAGCAGTCGAACCTGGGAGCTGTTTTTT
CASSRTWELFF
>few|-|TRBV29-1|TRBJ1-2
TGCAGCGTTGAAAAGGTTGATCAGGGGTGGGGTGGCTACACCTTC
CSVEKVDQGWGGYTF
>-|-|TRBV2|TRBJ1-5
TGTGCCAGCAGCCCATCAGGGTACCAAGATAGCAATCAGCCCCAGCATTTT
CASSPSGYQDSNQPQHF
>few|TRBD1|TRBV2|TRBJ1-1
TGTGCCAGCAGTACGAGGGACAGCAACACTGAAGCTTTCTTT
CASSTRDSNTEAFF
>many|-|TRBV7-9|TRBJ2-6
TGTGCCAGCAACTTACAGGCCTCTGGGGCCAACGTCCTGACTTTC
CASNLQASGANVLTF
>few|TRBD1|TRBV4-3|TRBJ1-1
TGCGCCAGCAGCCTCGACAGGGGCTTTGACACTGAAGCTTTCTTT
CASSLDRGFDTEAFF
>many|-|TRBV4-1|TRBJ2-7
TGCGCCAGCAGCCCACCTAAGAGGCACGAGCAGTACTTC
CASSPPKRHEQYF
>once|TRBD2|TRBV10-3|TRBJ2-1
TGTGCCACCAGGGGACTAGCGGAAGACAATGAGCAGTTCTTC
CATRGLAEDNEQFF
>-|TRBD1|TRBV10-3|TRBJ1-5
TGTGCCATCAGTGAGAAAGTGGACAGGGAGCTTGGGCCCCAGCATTTT
CAISEKVDRELGPQHF
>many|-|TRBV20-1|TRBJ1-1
TGCAGTGCTAGGAGGGCAGGGACGACTGAAGCTTTCTTT
CSARRAGTTEAFF
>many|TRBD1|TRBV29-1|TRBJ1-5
TGCAGCGTTGTGTCAGGGGGCGCCTCTCAGCCCCAGCATTTT
CSVVSGGASQPQHF
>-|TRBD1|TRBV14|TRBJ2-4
TGTGCCAGCAGCCGCGCCTCCGGGACAGACAAAAACATTCAGTACTTC
CASSRASGTDKNIQYF
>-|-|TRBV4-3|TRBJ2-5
TGCGCCAGCAGCCAAGACTCGGGAAGCCGGGAGACCCAGTACTTC
CASSQDSGSRETQYF
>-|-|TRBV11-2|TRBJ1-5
TGTGCCAGCAGCTTAGAGGGCGGCTATAGCAATCAGCCCCAGCATTTT
CASSLEGGYSNQPQHF